One and the same sample provided the 13 T cell receptor beta chains below, sequenced in a study of CD8+ T cells in alopecia areata. Treatment indicated: oral pan-JAK inhibitor, 5-10 mg twice daily. Extraction and reverse transcription of RNA yielded cDNA as the sequencing template. The repertoire was sequenced with immunoSEQ multiplex PCR; TCRdb's copy has only in-frame clones and lacks some. The sample lists under 350,000 clones; roughly 60% were seen once. Sequenced material: CD4+ T cells sorted from blood, taken at week 24, from a patient treated with tofacitinib. The receptors were sampled from a human donor with alopecia areata.

CDR3 loop: CASSRPAGTGGDEQYF. The CDR3 DNA sequence: TGCGCCAGCAGCCGACCCGCCGGGACAGGGGGCGACGAGCAGTACTTC. The chain has TRBV5-1 and TRBJ2-7; 12 bases match TRBD1. After removal of 4 bases from V and 5 bases from J, the junction contained 10 bases not matched to a gene. The CDR3 runs 16 residues. The germline V gene encodes CDR1 SGHRS and CDR2 YFSETQ.

The chain combines TRBV27 with TRBJ2-5; 7 nucleotides line up with TRBD2. This CDR3 has 18 amino acids. J gave up 5 bases and V 2 bases, and 17 bases lay outside the gene matches. The germline gives CDR1 MNHEY, CDR2 SMNVEV (reference sequence). DNA of the CDR3: TGTGCCAGCAGTTTACAAACCCCGCTGGGGGGGATAGGTGAGACCCAGTACTTC. This gives the protein CASSLQTPLGGIGETQYF.

The rearrangement joins TRBV2 to TRBJ2-7, with D maybe TRBD2 (6 bases). Looked up from germline, CDR1 is SNHLY and CDR2 is FYNNEI. Trimming removed 3 bases from V and 2 bases from J, with 14 bases in between. CDR3 size: 15 residues. The CDR3 coding sequence is TGTGCCAGCAGTGATCCGGGGGTGAGAGCCTACGAGCAGTACTTC. It translates to CASSDPGVRAYEQYF.

This chain joins TRBV4-1 and TRBJ1-5; 8 bases line up with TRBD1. Germline assignment: CDR1 MGHRA and CDR2 YSYEKL. V gave up 0 bases and J gave up 4 bases; unmatched junction bases: 5. The CDR3 covers 16 residues. The chain's CDR3 is CASSQDGQGRNQPQHF. For the CDR3, the DNA is TGCGCCAGCAGCCAAGATGGACAGGGTCGAAATCAGCCCCAGCATTTT.

The chain is built from TRBV30 and TRBJ2-5; D call uncertain. V was clipped by 3 bases and J by 5 bases, with 7 bases between them. CDR1 is GTSNPN, CDR2 SVGIG, per germline (reference sequence). CDR3 length equals 11 residues. DNA for the CDR3: TGTGCCTGGAGAGAGGTGGAGACCCAGTACTTC. This encodes CAWREVETQYF. The variable domain in full, with the rest retrieved from reference TRBV30 and TRBJ2-5, is SQTIHQWPATLVQPVGSPLSLECTVEGTSNPNLYWYRQAAGRGLQLLFYSVGIGQISSEVPQNLSASRPQDRQFILSSKKLLLSDSGFYLCAWREVETQYFGPGTRLLVL.

The rearrangement uses TRBV10-3 and TRBJ1-2; TRBD1 is a possible D gene (5 bases). This CDR3 comprises 12 residues. The V gene's germline CDR1 is ENHRY and CDR2 SYGVKD. V was shortened by 10 bases and J by 3 bases, with 12 bases between the two germline ends. CDR3 loop: CANQGQDYGYTF. CDR3 sequence (DNA): TGTGCCAATCAGGGTCAGGACTATGGCTACACCTTC.

V usage is TRBV29-1 and J usage is TRBJ1-5; 7 positions agree with TRBD1. Germline CDR1 and CDR2: SQVTM and ANQGSEA. V lost 6 bases to trimming and J lost 4 bases; unmatched junction nucleotides: 9. The CDR3 consists of 14 residues. In nucleotides, the CDR3 is TGCAGCGTCACAGGGGTGGGGATTAATCAGCCCCAGCATTTT. Amino acids: CSVTGVGINQPQHF.

V and J are TRBV7-2 and TRBJ1-1, with 9 bases identical to TRBD1. CDR1 and CDR2 (germline): SGHTA, FQGNSA. The J segment lost 5 bases and the V segment lost 5 bases, leaving 6 bases of the junction unmatched. This CDR3 has 14 amino acids. The CDR3 DNA reads TGTGCCAGCAGCCGGGACAGGGATCTGACTGAAGCTTTCTTT. Translated, it gives CASSRDRDLTEAFF. Combining the CDR3 with reference TRBV7-2 and TRBJ1-1 gives the whole variable domain GAGVSQSPSNKVTEKGKDVELRCDPISGHTALYWYRQSLGQGLEFLIYFQGNSAPDKSGLPSDRFSAERTGGSVSTLTIQRTQQEDSAVYLCASSRDRDLTEAFFGQGTRLTVV.

There are a few counts of this clone. V and J are TRBV7-6 and TRBJ1-1, with D unresolved. Germline CDR1 SGHVS, CDR2 FNYEAQ. V was pared by 5 bases and J by 0 bases, with 4 bases between. The CDR3 is 12 amino acids. CDR3 sequence reads: CASSIMNTEAFF. DNA for the CDR3: TGTGCCAGCAGCATCATGAACACTGAAGCTTTCTTT. Complete variable domain (other parts from reference TRBV7-6 and TRBJ1-1): GAGVSQSPRYKVTKRGQDVALRCDPISGHVSLYWYRQALGQGPEFLTYFNYEAQQDKSGLPNDRFSAERPEGSISTLTIQRTEQRDSAMYRCASSIMNTEAFFGQGTRLTVV.

This chain joins TRBV4-3 and TRBJ1-2, with a weak D call TRBD1 (5 bases). Germline V gives CDR1 LGHNA, CDR2 YSLEER. This CDR3 is built from 16 residues. The germline V and J ends were trimmed by 0 bases and 3 bases, with 14 bases remaining between them. In nucleotides, the CDR3 is TGCGCCAGCAGCCAAGACGGAAGGGGCAGGTACTATGGCTACACCTTC. Translated, it gives CASSQDGRGRYYGYTF.

J is TRBJ1-2 and V is TRBV4-1; no clear D gene. Germline V gene lookup returns CDR1 MGHRA and CDR2 YSYEKL. The V end lost 1 base, the J end lost 1 base, and 7 bases lay between the germline ends. The CDR3 is 14 residues long. The CDR3 DNA reads as TGCGCCAGCAGCCAAGGACACGTTAACTATGGCTACACCTTC. Amino acids: CASSQGHVNYGYTF.

The chain combines TRBV4-1 with TRBJ1-5; 8 bases match TRBD1. Germline-derived CDR1 and CDR2 are MGHRA and YSYEKL. The CDR3 extends over 16 amino acids. V was pared by 0 bases and J by 3 bases, with 4 bases of the junction left unmatched. CDR3 DNA sequence: TGCGCCAGCAGCCAAGAGGGGACAGGCTCCAATCAGCCCCAGCATTTT. It encodes CASSQEGTGSNQPQHF.

V and J are TRBV7-3 and TRBJ2-5, with 8 bases that match TRBD1. V lost 5 bases and J lost 4; bases outside the gene matches: 3. The length of the CDR3 is 13 residues. Germline assignment: CDR1 SGHTA and CDR2 FQGTGA. The CDR3 spells CASSPDRGETQYF. Here the CDR3 DNA reads TGTGCCAGCAGCCCAGACAGGGGAGAGACCCAGTACTTC.